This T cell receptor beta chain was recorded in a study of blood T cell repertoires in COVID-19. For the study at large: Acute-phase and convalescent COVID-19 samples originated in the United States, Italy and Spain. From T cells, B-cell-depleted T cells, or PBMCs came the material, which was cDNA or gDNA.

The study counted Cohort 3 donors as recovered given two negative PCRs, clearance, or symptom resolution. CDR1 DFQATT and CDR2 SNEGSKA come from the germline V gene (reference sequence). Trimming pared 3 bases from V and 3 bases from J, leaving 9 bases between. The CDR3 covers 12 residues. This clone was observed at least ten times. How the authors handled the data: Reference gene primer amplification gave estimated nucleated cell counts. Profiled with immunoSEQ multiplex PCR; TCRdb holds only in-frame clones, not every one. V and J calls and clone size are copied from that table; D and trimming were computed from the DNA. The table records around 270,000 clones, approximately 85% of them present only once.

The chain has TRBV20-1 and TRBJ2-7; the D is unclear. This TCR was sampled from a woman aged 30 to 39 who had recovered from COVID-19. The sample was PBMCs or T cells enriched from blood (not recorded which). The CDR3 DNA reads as TGCAGTGCTAGTCGCCCCGGCTACGAGCAGTACTTC. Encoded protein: CSASRPGYEQYF.